The 4 T cell receptor beta chains given below trace back to one sample, sequenced in a study of chemoradiotherapy in HPV16-positive cancers. The protocol was immunoSEQ multiplex PCR, while the TCRdb copy is restricted to in-frame clones and leaves out a portion. The sample has under 15,000 clones; under 75% are singletons. Sampling was carried out from a patient who underwent chemoradiotherapy. The source of these receptors is a human donor with HPV-associated anogenital cancer.

This chain connects TRBV29-1 to TRBJ2-5; perhaps TRBD2 as D (6 bases). V shed 7 bases and J shed 5 bases, with 14 bases lying between them. Germline-derived CDR1 and CDR2 are SQVTM and ANQGSEA. The CDR3 totals 12 residues. CDR3 loop: CSDGGLGETQYF. The CDR3 DNA is TGCAGCGACGGAGGGCTCGGTGAGACCCAGTACTTC.

The gene calls are TRBV29-1 and TRBJ2-5; 7 bases align to TRBD2. CDR1 is SQVTM, CDR2 ANQGSEA, per germline. V shed 6 bases and J 5 bases; nucleotides not matched to a gene: 12. This CDR3 has 14 amino acids. This CDR3 is CSVEKLARGETQYF. Written as DNA, the CDR3 is TGCAGCGTCGAAAAACTAGCGAGAGGGGAGACCCAGTACTTC.

This clone turned up a few times. This chain connects TRBV4-1 to TRBJ2-1; D could derive from TRBD1 or TRBD2 (5 bases each). Germline values: CDR1 MGHRA, CDR2 YSYEKL. The CDR3 is made up of 15 amino acids. V lost 1 base, J lost 3 bases, and 10 bases lay in between. CDR3 amino acids: CASSQARGFYNEQFF. In DNA, the CDR3 is TGCGCCAGCAGCCAAGCGAGGGGTTTCTACAATGAGCAGTTCTTC.

The chain recombines TRBV7-8 with TRBJ1-2; 7 positions match TRBD1. CDR3 size: 17 residues. The V gene end was trimmed by 1 base and the J gene end by 5 bases; junction bases not matched to a gene: 13. Per the germline V gene, CDR1 is SGHVS and CDR2 is FQNEAQ. CDR3 residues: CASSLGQGGWERYGYTF. CDR3 nucleotide sequence: TGTGCCAGCAGCTTAGGACAGGGTGGGTGGGAGCGATATGGCTACACCTTC.